The source of this T cell receptor beta chain is a study of blood T cell repertoires in COVID-19. Participants, about 18 to 90 years old, spanned 24 US areas. Cohort allocation depended upon clinical history that participants reported. V was trimmed by 6 bases and J by 0 bases, leaving 8 bases between them. Germline V CDR1 and CDR2: SNHLY, FYNNEI. This CDR3 region has 13 residues. Measured with immunoSEQ multiplex PCR; TCRdb has only the in-frame clones, and not every one. The sample holds roughly 360,000 clones, around 87% seen once. The chain joins TRBV2 to TRBJ1-2; unclear D gene. Sequenced input: PBMCs or T cells enriched from blood (not recorded which). The TCR sequence derives from a young woman with acute COVID-19. In DNA, the CDR3 is TGTGCCAGCAGCCGGAGTACTAACTATGGCTACACCTTC. Translated: CASSRSTNYGYTF.